This TCR beta chain was found in a study of CXCR3-negative and CXCR3-positive naive CD8 T cells. Comment on this clonotype: Its cognate antigen is unknown.

CD45RO-CCR7+CD27+CD95- marked naive CD8+ T cells. UMI-labeled 5' RACE TRB cDNA libraries were prepared from the cells. No DNA is given; TCRdb re-called the 5' RACE reads and lists each CDR3 protein once. The sample totals about 150,000 distinct CDR3 sequences. Study results and limitations: Comparably high diversity marked both naive subsets, whereas memory CD8+ cells had much lower diversity. Comparison of naive cells showed more hydrophobic TRB CDR3s in CXCR3-positive than in CXCR3-negative naive cells. TRB CDR3 properties indicated TCR strength, while surface CD5 was similar across naive subsets. After cryopreservation, CXCR3 expression dropped partially; most assays used fresh PBMCs.

Germline V gives CDR1 SEHNR, CDR2 FQNEAQ (reference sequence). This CDR3 has 11 residues. The chain is built from TRBV7-9 and TRBJ2-1; the TCRdb D gene call, TRBD2, has no DNA to confirm it. Sequencing used naive CXCR3+ CD8+ T cells from blood. Subset of the sample: CD45RO-CCR7+CD27+CD95- naive CD8+ T cells expressing CXCR3 (TNR3+). The TCR was taken from a human donor in good health. Some clones in this sample may be carry-over from other donors' samples. This chain's CDR3 is CASSGEDEQFF.